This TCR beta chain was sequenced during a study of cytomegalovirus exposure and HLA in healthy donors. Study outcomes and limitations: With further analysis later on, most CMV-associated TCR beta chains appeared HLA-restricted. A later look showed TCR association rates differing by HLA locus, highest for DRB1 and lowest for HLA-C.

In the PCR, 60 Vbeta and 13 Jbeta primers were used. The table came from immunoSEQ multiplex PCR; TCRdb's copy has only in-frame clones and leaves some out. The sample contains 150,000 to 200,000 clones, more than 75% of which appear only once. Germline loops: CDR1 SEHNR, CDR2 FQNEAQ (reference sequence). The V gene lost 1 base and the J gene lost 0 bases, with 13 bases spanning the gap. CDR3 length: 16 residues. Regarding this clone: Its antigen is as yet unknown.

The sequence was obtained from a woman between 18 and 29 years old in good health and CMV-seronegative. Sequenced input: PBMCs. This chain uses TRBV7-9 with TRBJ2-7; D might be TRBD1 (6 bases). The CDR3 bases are TGTGCCAGCAGCTTAGATTTGGGCAGGGGCTCCTACGAGCAGTACTTC. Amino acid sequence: CASSLDLGRGSYEQYF.